Listed below are T cell receptor beta chains from one sample, sequenced in a study of OX40 agonist ivuxolimab in advanced cancers. This table comes from immunoSEQ multiplex PCR, and its TCRdb copy is limited to in-frame clones, with some not included. The sample lists around 94,000 clones; about nine tenths were seen once. Here the sequenced sample was CD4+ or CD8+ T cells sorted from blood, taken in a trial of the OX40 agonist ivuxolimab. The receptors shown here come from an adult with an advanced solid tumor such as melanoma, head and neck, liver or kidney cancer. The CDR3 runs from the conserved cysteine through the conserved F or W. D genes are given only for firm matches. Size is stated for part of the rows, as once, few or many counts, or as a class when the clone is expanded.

J	V	size	D	DNA	CDR3
TRBJ1-5	TRBV28	NA	NA	TGTGCCAGCAGTTTACTTCAGCAGCCCCAGCATTTT	CASSLLQQPQHF
TRBJ2-6	TRBV6-5	NA	NA	TGTGCCAGCAGTTACGGGGGCTCTGGGGCCAACGTCCTGACTTTC	CASSYGGSGANVLTF
TRBJ2-3	TRBV4-2	NA	NA	TGTGCCAGCAGCCAAGCGTGGGGGGCCGGCACAGATACGCAGTATTTT	CASSQAWGAGTDTQYF
TRBJ2-7	TRBV27	NA	TRBD1	TGTGCCAGCAGTCCCGGACAGGGGGCGAATTACGAGCAGTACTTC	CASSPGQGANYEQYF
TRBJ2-1	TRBV2	NA	NA	TGTGCCAGCAGAACTCCGGGATCCCTCCAGTTCTTC	CASRTPGSLQFF
TRBJ2-7	TRBV7-9	NA	NA	TGTGCCAGCAGCCGACTGAGGGCCCCGGGGCACGAGCAGTACTTC	CASSRLRAPGHEQYF
TRBJ2-5	TRBV2	NA	NA	TGTGCCAGCAGTAACCCGGGTCTCAGGGAGACCCAGTACTTC	CASSNPGLRETQYF
TRBJ1-3	TRBV7-9	NA	NA	TGTGCCAGCAGCTTAGCCGAACTAATCTCTGGAAACACCATATATTTT	CASSLAELISGNTIYF
TRBJ2-2	TRBV15	once	TRBD1	TGTGCCACCAGCAGAGACATCGGGACAGCCGACTCTGGGGAGCTGTTTTTT	CATSRDIGTADSGELFF
TRBJ1-5	TRBV15	NA	TRBD1	TGTGCCACCAGCACCCAATTGACAGGGTCGGATCAGCCCCAGCATTTT	CATSTQLTGSDQPQHF
TRBJ2-2	TRBV2	NA	NA	TGTGCCAGCAGGGAAAGGGAATCGAACACCGGGGAGCTGTTTTTT	CASRERESNTGELFF
TRBJ2-3	TRBV11-2	NA	TRBD2	TGTGCCAGCAGCTCCCCGGGACTAGTGGGAGATACGCAGTATTTT	CASSSPGLVGDTQYF
TRBJ1-4	TRBV14	NA	NA	TGTGCCAGCAGCCAATTTTCGGGGACTGCAACTAATGAAAAACTGTTTTTT	CASSQFSGTATNEKLFF
TRBJ2-5	TRBV6-5	NA	TRBD1	TGTGCCAGCAGTGGACAGGGTTTTCAAGAGACCCAGTACTTC	CASSGQGFQETQYF
TRBJ1-6	TRBV5-1	NA	NA	TGCGCCAGCAGCAACACAGGGAACAATTCACCCCTCCACTTT	CASSNTGNNSPLHF
TRBJ1-4	TRBV7-9	NA	NA	TGTGCCAGCAGCATACAGACCCCGGCAGAGGTAAAACTGTTTTTT	CASSIQTPAEVKLFF
TRBJ1-2	TRBV5-5	NA	NA	TGTGCCAGCGGATCGACGAGAGCAGCGCGAAAGACCTATGGCTACACCTTC	CASGSTRAARKTYGYTF
TRBJ1-3	TRBV7-9	NA	NA	TGTGCCAGCACATTAATGGGGAGCTCTGGAAACACCATATATTTT	CASTLMGSSGNTIYF
TRBJ2-2	TRBV5-1	NA	TRBD1	TGCGCCAGCAGCACTGACAGGGCCCGTGGCACCGGGGAGCTGTTTTTT	CASSTDRARGTGELFF
TRBJ1-5	TRBV5-1	NA	NA	TGCGCCAGCAGCTTGGCAGGGAAAAGCAATCAGCCCCAGCATTTT	CASSLAGKSNQPQHF
TRBJ1-1	TRBV9	NA	NA	TGTGCCAGCAGCGCTTCGAGCAGTTTCACTGAAGCTTTCTTT	CASSASSSFTEAFF
TRBJ2-7	TRBV5-1	NA	NA	TGCGCCAGCAGCCTGGTAGGGACGGCAACCTACGAGCAGTACTTC	CASSLVGTATYEQYF
TRBJ1-3	TRBV6-5	NA	NA	TGTGCCAGCAGTTACGGGGGCCCAGGGAGCGGAAACACCATATATTTT	CASSYGGPGSGNTIYF
TRBJ2-5	TRBV5-1	NA	NA	TGCGCCAGCAGCTTGATGCGGGGTTTCCAAGAGACCCAGTACTTC	CASSLMRGFQETQYF
TRBJ1-3	TRBV14	NA	NA	TGTGCCAGCAGCCAAGATCGAAGCAGCACCATATATTTT	CASSQDRSSTIYF
TRBJ2-3	TRBV10-3	NA	NA	TGTGCCATCAGTGAGTCCGGGTCGCCAGGTTCATGGGATACGCAGTATTTT	CAISESGSPGSWDTQYF
TRBJ2-1	TRBV5-1	NA	TRBD2	TGCGCCAGCAGCTTGACTAGCGGGGGGGATGAGCAGTTCTTC	CASSLTSGGDEQFF
TRBJ2-2	TRBV6-5	NA	NA	TGTGCCAGCAGTTACGGTGGGGCAGCTAACACCGGGGAGCTGTTTTTT	CASSYGGAANTGELFF
TRBJ1-6	TRBV11-2	once	NA	TGTGCCAGCAGCCCCCAATCCGGGGGTTCACCCCTCCACTTT	CASSPQSGGSPLHF
TRBJ2-2	TRBV5-1	NA	TRBD2	TGCGCCAGCAGCTTGGAAGCGGGACCCACCGGGGAGCTGTTTTTT	CASSLEAGPTGELFF
TRBJ2-2	TRBV7-7	NA	TRBD1	TGTGCTAGCAGCCAAAACGACAGGGGCGGGGAGCTGTTTTTT	CASSQNDRGGELFF
TRBJ2-3	TRBV18	once	TRBD2	TGTGCCAGCTCACCAAGGAGCGGGGGGACAGATACGCAGTATTTT	CASSPRSGGTDTQYF
TRBJ2-1	TRBV7-6	NA	NA	TGTGCCAGCAGCTTGTATGAGCGAGACAATGAGCAGTTCTTC	CASSLYERDNEQFF
TRBJ2-1	TRBV7-7	NA	NA	TGTGCCAGCTCATCCACGGGACGATCGGACAATGAGCAGTTCTTC	CASSSTGRSDNEQFF
TRBJ2-2	TRBV7-3	NA	TRBD2	TGTGCCAGCAGCTTATCCGCGGGGGGAGGCACCGGGGAGCTGTTTTTT	CASSLSAGGGTGELFF
TRBJ2-1	TRBV27	NA	TRBD2	TGTGCCAGCAGAACCTTAGCGGGCAGCTCCTACAATGAGCAGTTCTTC	CASRTLAGSSYNEQFF
TRBJ2-7	TRBV7-2	NA	NA	TGTGCCAGCAGCTTTGGGTCCCCAGTTGGGTCCTACGAGCAGTACTTC	CASSFGSPVGSYEQYF